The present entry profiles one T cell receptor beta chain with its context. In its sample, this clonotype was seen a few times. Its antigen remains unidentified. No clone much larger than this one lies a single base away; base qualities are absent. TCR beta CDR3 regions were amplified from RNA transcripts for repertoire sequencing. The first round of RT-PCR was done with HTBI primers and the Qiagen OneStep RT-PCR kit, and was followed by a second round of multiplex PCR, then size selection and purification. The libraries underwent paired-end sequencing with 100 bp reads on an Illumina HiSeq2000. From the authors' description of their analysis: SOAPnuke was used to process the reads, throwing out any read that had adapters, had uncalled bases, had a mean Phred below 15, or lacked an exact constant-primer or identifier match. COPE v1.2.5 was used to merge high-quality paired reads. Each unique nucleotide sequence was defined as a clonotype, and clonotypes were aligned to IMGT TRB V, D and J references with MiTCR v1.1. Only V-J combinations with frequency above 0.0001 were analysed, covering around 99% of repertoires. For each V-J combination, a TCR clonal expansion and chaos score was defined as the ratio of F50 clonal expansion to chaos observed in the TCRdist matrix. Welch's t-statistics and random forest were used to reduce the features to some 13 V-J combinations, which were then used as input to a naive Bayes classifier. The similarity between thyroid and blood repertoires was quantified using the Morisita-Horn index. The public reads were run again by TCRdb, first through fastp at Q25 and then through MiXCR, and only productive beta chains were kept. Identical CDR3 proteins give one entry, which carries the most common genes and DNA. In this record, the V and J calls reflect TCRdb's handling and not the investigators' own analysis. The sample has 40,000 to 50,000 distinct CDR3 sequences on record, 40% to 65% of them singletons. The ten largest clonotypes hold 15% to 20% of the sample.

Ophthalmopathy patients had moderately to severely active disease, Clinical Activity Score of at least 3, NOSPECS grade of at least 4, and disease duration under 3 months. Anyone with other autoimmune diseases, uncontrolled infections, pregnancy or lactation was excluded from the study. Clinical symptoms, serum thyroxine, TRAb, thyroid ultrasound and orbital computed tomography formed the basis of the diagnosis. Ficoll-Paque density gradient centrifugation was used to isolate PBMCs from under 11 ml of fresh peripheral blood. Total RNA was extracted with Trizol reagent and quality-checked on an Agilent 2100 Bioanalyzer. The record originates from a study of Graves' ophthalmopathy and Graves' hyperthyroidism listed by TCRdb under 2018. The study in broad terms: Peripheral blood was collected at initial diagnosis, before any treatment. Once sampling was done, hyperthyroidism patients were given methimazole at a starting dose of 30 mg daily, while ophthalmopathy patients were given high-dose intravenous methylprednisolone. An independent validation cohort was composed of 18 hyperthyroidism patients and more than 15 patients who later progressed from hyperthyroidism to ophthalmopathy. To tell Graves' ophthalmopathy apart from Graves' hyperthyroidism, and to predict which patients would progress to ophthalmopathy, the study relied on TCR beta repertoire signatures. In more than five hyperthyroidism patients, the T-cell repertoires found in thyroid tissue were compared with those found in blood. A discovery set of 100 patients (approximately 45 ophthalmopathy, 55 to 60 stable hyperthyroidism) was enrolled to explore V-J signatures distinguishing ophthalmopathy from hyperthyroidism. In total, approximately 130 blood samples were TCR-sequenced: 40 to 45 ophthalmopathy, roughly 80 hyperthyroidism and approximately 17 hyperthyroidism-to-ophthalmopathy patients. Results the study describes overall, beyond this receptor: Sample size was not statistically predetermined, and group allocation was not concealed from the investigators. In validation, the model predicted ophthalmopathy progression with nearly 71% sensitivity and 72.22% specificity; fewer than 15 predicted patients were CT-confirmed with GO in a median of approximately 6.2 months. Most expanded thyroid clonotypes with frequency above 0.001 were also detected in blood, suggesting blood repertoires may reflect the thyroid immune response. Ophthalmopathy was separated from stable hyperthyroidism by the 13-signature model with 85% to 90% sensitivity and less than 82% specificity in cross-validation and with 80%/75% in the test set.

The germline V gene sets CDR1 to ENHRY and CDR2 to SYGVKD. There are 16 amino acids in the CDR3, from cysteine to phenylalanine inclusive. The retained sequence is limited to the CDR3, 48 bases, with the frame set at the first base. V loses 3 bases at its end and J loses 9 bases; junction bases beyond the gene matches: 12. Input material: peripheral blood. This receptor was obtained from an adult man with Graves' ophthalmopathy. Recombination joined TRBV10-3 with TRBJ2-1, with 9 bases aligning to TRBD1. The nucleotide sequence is TGTGCCATCAGTGATACCTCGGGACAGGGTGTAGCTGAGCAGTTCTTC. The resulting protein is CAISDTSGQGVAEQFF.